The 10 T cell receptor beta chains below were found in one sample sequenced in a study of Ad26.COV2.S vaccination and SARS-CoV-2 variants (dated by TCRdb to about 2021). This specimen's treatment or condition label, interpreted: roughly 19 received Ad26.COV2.S at low or high dose, single or two shots; roughly five received placebo; per-sample allocation not given. For vaccine and placebo recipients, repertoires were sequenced using samples collected on day 63 after the first injection. Library preparation employed the immunoSEQ multiplex PCR assay. TCRdb's version of the immuneACCESS table is confined to in-frame rearrangements and falls short of the full clone set. An unresolved V gene accounts for under half of the shortfall where checked; the remainder is of unknown origin. The sample table lists roughly 320,000 clones, approximately 86% of them with a count of one. 2% to 2.5% of the sample lies in the top ten.

Here the sequenced sample was peripheral blood, taken in a trial of Ad26.COV2.S vaccine versus placebo. These receptors were taken from a person between 18 and 65 years old who received the Ad26.COV2.S COVID-19 vaccine or a placebo.

This clone was counted only a few times. The rearrangement joins TRBV7-3 to TRBJ2-7, with TRBD2 as a possible D gene (5 bases). From germline, CDR1 is SGHTA and CDR2 FQGTGA. This CDR3 has 13 residues. V gave up 2 bases and J gave up 4 bases, with 9 bases separating them. The CDR3 DNA reads TGTGCCAGCAGCTTAGGACCGGGGTACGAGCAGTACTTC. Its translation: CASSLGPGYEQYF.

V and J are TRBV13 and TRBJ2-5, with 10 bases fitting TRBD2. CDR1 PRHDT and CDR2 FYEKMQ come from the germline V gene (reference sequence). V was pared by 0 bases and J by 2 bases, with 3 bases of the junction left unmatched. The CDR3 length is 16 residues. The CDR3 region has the DNA TGTGCCAGCAGCTTAGGGTCTAGCGGGGGACAAGAGACCCAGTACTTC. Amino acid sequence: CASSLGSSGGQETQYF.

This chain links TRBV2 with TRBJ1-5; D may be TRBD1 (5 bases). Trimming took 2 bases from V and 3 from J, leaving 11 bases between them. The CDR3 totals 15 residues. Germline CDR1 reads SNHLY; CDR2 reads FYNNEI. The CDR3 loop is CASSEKGRYNQPQHF. The CDR3 DNA follows: TGTGCCAGCAGTGAAAAGGGGCGGTACAATCAGCCCCAGCATTTT.

This chain links TRBV6-1 with TRBJ1-5, with a weak D call TRBD1 (5 bases). Trimming took off 3 bases at V and 5 bases at J, with 20 bases between the two ends. The CDR3 spans 17 residues. Germline V gene sequence: CDR1 MNHNS, CDR2 SASEGT. CDR3 loop: CASSEDAAGLYYQPQHF. CDR3 nucleotide sequence: TGTGCCAGCAGTGAGGACGCGGCGGGGCTCTACTATCAGCCCCAGCATTTT.

This sequence joins TRBV6-5 and TRBJ2-3; TRBD2 is a possible D gene (5 bases). CDR1 and CDR2 from the germline V gene are MNHEY and SVGAGI. The V and J ends lost 5 bases and 0 bases respectively, with 12 bases between them. The CDR3 contains 15 residues. CDR3 residues: CASSPGGASTDTQYF. The CDR3 region has the DNA TGTGCCAGCAGTCCCGGAGGCGCGAGCACAGATACGCAGTATTTT.

This clone was found a few times. CDR3 protein: CASSWGRGEQYF. The CDR3 nucleotides are TGTGCCAGCAGCTGGGGACGGGGCGAGCAGTACTTC. J is TRBJ2-7 and V is TRBV5-6, with D perhaps given as TRBD1 or TRBD2 (5 bases each). This CDR3 region has 12 residues. CDR1 and CDR2 from the germline V gene are SGHDT and YYEEEE. Trimming pared 3 bases from V and 6 bases from J, leaving 10 bases between.

The CDR3 loop reads CASSFRENTEAFF. The CDR3 DNA sequence: TGTGCCAGCAGTTTCAGGGAGAACACTGAAGCTTTCTTT. This rearrangement joins TRBV28 to TRBJ1-1; D perhaps matches TRBD1 (5 bases). The CDR3 is 13 amino acids. Trimming removed 3 bases at V and 1 base at J, with 6 bases between. Germline V gene sequence: CDR1 MDHEN, CDR2 SYDVKM.

This clone was found once. CDR3 sequence: CASSLTSGTGGQPQHF. The CDR3 nucleotides read TGTGCCAGCAGCTTGACCAGTGGGACAGGGGGACAGCCCCAGCATTTT. The chain couples TRBV5-4 to TRBJ1-5; 11 positions agree with TRBD1. The CDR3 extends over 16 amino acids. Germline loops: CDR1 SGHNT, CDR2 YYREEE (reference sequence). The V and J ends lost 1 base and 7 bases, in that order; junction bases with no gene match: 7.

This clone was observed a few times. This rearrangement joins TRBV19 to TRBJ1-1; unclear D gene. This CDR3 contains 13 residues. Between the trimmed V and J ends, which lost 6 bases and 0 bases, there was a span of 8 bases. Germline loops: CDR1 LNHDA, CDR2 SQIVND (reference sequence). The CDR3 protein is CASSGRVNTEAFF. The CDR3 DNA follows: TGTGCCAGTAGCGGGAGGGTGAACACTGAAGCTTTCTTT.

In its sample, this clone was seen a few times. The J gene is TRBJ2-3, the V gene TRBV15; TRBD1 or TRBD2 may be the D gene (5 bases each). V was cut by 3 bases and J by 0 bases, with 10 bases left in between. This CDR3 contains 15 residues. Germline assignment: CDR1 LNHNV and CDR2 YYDKDF (reference sequence). The CDR3 spells CATSRGVLSTDTQYF. CDR3 coding DNA: TGTGCCACCAGCAGGGGGGTTCTTAGCACAGATACGCAGTATTTT.